This entry features one T cell receptor beta chain sequence. The antigen is unknown. Germline V gene data show CDR1 as SQVTM and CDR2 as ANQGSEA. The ends were cut back, 5 bases at V and 4 bases at J, with 14 bases in the middle. The CDR3 consists of 13 residues. The data belong to a study of CD8+ T cells in alopecia areata. On the study more broadly: Tofacitinib was taken orally by treated patients, and the dose was 5 to 10 mg twice daily. Findings of the study overall: The study found that many expanded lesional clones persisted in scalp and blood during tofacitinib. Treatment with tofacitinib significantly lowered scalp clonality and reduced expanded CD8+ clones among the top 100.

In each case, RNA was isolated and then reverse transcribed into cDNA as the sequencing template. Using immunoSEQ multiplex PCR, the repertoire was profiled, and TCRdb retains in-frame clones only, with some absent. The sample comprises 65,000 to 75,000 clones, about 30% of which are singletons, and 14% to 15% rests with the top ten. Noted treatment: oral pan-JAK inhibitor, 5-10 mg twice daily. The rearrangement joins TRBV29-1 to TRBJ1-1; D is unclear. This TCR was sampled from a human donor with alopecia areata. Sample: CD8+ T cells sorted from blood, taken at week 4, from a patient treated with tofacitinib. CDR3 in amino acids: CSVNAGVGTEAFF. In DNA, the CDR3 is TGCAGCGTTAATGCTGGGGTAGGCACTGAAGCTTTCTTT.